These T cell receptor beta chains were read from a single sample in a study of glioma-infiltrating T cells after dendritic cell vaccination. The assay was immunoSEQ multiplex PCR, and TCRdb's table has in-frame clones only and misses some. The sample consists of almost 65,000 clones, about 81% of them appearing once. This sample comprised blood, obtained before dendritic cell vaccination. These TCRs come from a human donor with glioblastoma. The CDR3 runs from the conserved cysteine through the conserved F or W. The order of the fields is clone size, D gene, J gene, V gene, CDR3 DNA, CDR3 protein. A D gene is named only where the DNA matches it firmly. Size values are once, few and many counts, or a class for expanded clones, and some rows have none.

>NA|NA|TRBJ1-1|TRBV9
TGTGCCAGCACCATTGGGGCGGCGAACACTGAAGCTTTCTTT
CASTIGAANTEAFF
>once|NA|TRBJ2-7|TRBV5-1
TGCGCCAGCAGCTTGGGGGGTAAACAGGGCTACGAGCAGTACTTC
CASSLGGKQGYEQYF
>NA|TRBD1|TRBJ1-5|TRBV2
TGTGCCAGCAGGGGGGGACAGGGAACATCCAATCAGCCCCAGCATTTT
CASRGGQGTSNQPQHF
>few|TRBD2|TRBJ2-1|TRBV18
TGTGCCAGCTCACCACTCCGGGCTAGCGGGGGGGCTTTGTGCAATGAGCAGTTCTTC
CASSPLRASGGALCNEQFF
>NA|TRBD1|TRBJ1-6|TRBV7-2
TGTGCCAGCAGCATTCGGACAGGGGGAGTATCACCCCTCCACTTT
CASSIRTGGVSPLHF
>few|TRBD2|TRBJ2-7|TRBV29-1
TGCAGCGTGAGGGAGGGGACGGTACGCTACGAGCAGTACTTC
CSVREGTVRYEQYF
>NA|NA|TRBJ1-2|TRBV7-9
TGTGCCAGCAGCTTAGGGGAGCCCGCCTATGGCTACACCTTC
CASSLGEPAYGYTF
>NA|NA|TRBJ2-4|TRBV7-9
TGTGCCAGCAGCTTAGAAGGGGGGGCCGAAAACATTCAGTACTTC
CASSLEGGAENIQYF
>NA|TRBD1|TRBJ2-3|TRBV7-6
TGTGCCAGCAGCTCCCAGGGGGCTGCAGATACGCAGTATTTT
CASSSQGAADTQYF
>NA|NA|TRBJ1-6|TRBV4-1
TGCGCCAGCAGCCAAGATCCCGCGGAGCGGGAGAATTCACCCCTCCACTTT
CASSQDPAERENSPLHF
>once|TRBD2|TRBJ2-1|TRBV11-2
TGTGCCAGCAGCTTCGAGGGGAGGGGGCAGTTCTTC
CASSFEGRGQFF
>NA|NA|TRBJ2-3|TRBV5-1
TGCGCCAGCAGCTTGGAGGGCAGAGGGGGAGATACGCAGTATTTT
CASSLEGRGGDTQYF